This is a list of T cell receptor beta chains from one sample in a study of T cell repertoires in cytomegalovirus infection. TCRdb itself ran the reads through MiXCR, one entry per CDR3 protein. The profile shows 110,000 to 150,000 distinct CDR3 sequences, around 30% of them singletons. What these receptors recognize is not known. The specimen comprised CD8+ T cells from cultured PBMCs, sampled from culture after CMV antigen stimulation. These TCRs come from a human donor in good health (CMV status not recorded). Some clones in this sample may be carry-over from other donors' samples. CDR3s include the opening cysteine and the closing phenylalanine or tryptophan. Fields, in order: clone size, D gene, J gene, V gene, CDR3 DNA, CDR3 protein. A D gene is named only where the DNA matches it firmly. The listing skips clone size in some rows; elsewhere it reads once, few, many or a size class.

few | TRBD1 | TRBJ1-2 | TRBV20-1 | TGCAGTGCTAGAGCTTTACAGGGGAGAGGGTCTGATGGCTACACCTTC | CSARALQGRGSDGYTF
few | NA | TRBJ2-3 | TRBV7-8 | TGTGCCAGCAGCTTAAGTGGACTAGGGGGGGATACGCAGTATTTT | CASSLSGLGGDTQYF
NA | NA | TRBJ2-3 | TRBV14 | TGTGCCAGCAGCCAAGAACGGTACGACGATACGCAGTATTTT | CASSQERYDDTQYF
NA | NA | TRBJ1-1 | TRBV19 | TGTGCCAGTAGTATCAGGGCCCAGAACACTGAAGCTTTCTTT | CASSIRAQNTEAFF
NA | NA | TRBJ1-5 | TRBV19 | TGTGCCAGTACCTCCGGACAGAATCAGCCCCAGCATTTT | CASTSGQNQPQHF
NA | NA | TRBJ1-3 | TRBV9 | TGTGCCAGCAGCGACGATCCGGGACACCGAGGGGGAAACACCATATATTTT | CASSDDPGHRGGNTIYF
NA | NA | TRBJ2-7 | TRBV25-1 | TGTGCCAGCAGTGAAGACCCTGTGCGGGGCGAGCAGTACTTC | CASSEDPVRGEQYF
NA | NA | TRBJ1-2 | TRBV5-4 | TGTGCCAGCAGCTTGGGGAGTGGCTATGGCTACACCTTC | CASSLGSGYGYTF
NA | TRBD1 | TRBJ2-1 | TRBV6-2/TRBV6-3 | TGTGCCAGCAGAAACAGGGGTGGTGAGCAGTTCTTC | CASRNRGGEQFF
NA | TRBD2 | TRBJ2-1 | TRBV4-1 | TGCGCCAGCAGCCAAGATTGGGGCGGGGGGGCCCACAATGAGCAGTTCTTC | CASSQDWGGGAHNEQFF
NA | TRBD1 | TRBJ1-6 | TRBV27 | TGTGCCAGCAGTTCCGGGACAGGTCGGTACCCCCTCCACTTT | CASSSGTGRYPLHF
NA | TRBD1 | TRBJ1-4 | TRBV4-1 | TGCGCCAGCAGCCAAGAGACAGGGGACTTCGGAAAACTGTTTTTT | CASSQETGDFGKLFF
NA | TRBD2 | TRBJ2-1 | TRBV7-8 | TGTGCCAGCAGATTAGAGGTAGCGGGGGCCAACAATGAGCAGTTCTTC | CASRLEVAGANNEQFF
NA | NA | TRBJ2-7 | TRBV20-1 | TGCAGTGCTCCTTCCCTGGGGTACGAGCAGTACTTC | CSAPSLGYEQYF
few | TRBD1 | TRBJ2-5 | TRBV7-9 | TGTGCCAGCAGCGTACGACAGGGAATAGAGCAAGAGACCCAGTACTTC | CASSVRQGIEQETQYF
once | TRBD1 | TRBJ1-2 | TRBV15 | TGTGCCACCAGCGTAAGACAGGGAGAGGTTGATGGCTACACCTTC | CATSVRQGEVDGYTF
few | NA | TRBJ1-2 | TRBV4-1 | TGCGCCAGCAGCCAAGTTAAGGCAGCTAACTATGGCTACACCTTC | CASSQVKAANYGYTF
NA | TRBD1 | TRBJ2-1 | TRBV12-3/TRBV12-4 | TGTGCCAGCAGTAAGGGACAGGGGGCAATTACCAATGAGCAGTTCTTC | CASSKGQGAITNEQFF
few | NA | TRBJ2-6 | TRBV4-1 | TGCGCCAGCAGCCAGGGGGTCTCCGGGGCCAACGTCCTGACTTTC | CASSQGVSGANVLTF
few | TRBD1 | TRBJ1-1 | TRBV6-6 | TGTGCCAGTCTACGACCAATGACAGGGTTGTACACTGAAGCTTTCTTT | CASLRPMTGLYTEAFF
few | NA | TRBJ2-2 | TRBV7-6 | TGTGCCAGCAGCTTAGGGTCCCTACCTGGGGAGCTGTTTTTT | CASSLGSLPGELFF
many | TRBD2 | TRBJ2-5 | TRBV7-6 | TGTGCCAGCAGCCCACGACTAGCGGGGAATCTCCAAGAGACCCAGTACTTC | CASSPRLAGNLQETQYF